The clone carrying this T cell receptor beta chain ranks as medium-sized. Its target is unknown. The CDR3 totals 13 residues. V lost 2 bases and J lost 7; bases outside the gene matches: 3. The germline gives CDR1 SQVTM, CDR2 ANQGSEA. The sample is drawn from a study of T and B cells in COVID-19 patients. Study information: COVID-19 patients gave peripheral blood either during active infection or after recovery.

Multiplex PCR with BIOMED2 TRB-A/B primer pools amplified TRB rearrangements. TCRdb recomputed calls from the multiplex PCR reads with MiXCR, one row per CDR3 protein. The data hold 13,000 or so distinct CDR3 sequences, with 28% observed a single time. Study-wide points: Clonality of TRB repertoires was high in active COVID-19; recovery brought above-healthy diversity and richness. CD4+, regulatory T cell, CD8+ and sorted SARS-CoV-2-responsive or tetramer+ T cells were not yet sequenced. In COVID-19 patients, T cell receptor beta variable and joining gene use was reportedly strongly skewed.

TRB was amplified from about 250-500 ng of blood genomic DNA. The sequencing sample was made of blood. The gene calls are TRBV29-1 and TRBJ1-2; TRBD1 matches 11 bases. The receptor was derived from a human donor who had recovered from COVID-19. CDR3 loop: CSVEPGQGGGYTF. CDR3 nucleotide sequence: TGCAGCGTTGAACCGGGACAGGGGGGTGGCTACACCTTC.